This T cell receptor beta chain was found in a study of blood T cell repertoires in COVID-19 (dated by TCRdb to the early 2020s). Background for the entire study: Samples from collaborators originated in the United States, Italy and Spain and spanned both the acute and convalescent phases of COVID-19. The material from the prospective study consisted of cDNA or gDNA derived from T cells, B-cell-depleted T cells, or PBMCs. Sample metadata almost always included a de-identified subject ID, COVID-19 status, age in years and sex. Deeply sampled blood TCRbeta repertoires from subjects exposed to, actively infected with, or recovered from COVID-19 were included in the dataset. The repertoires were made available in a free public database intended to serve as a resource for research on the immune response to SARS-CoV-2. The samples were drawn from the first 160 participants of the ongoing ImmuneRACE study and from 1,254 subjects provided by 6 global collaborators. Where available, HLA class I and class II types were obtained from metadata supplied by the sample provider rather than from assay-based typing. Results and caveats for the whole study, not just this receptor: How much clinical and demographic metadata was included differed by source and by participant, and the metadata was provided uncurated.

The collaborating institutions used their own protocols to collect whole blood in K2EDTA tubes. Collaborator samples were shipped for TCRbeta analysis as frozen whole blood, isolated PBMCs, or DNA extracted from either sample type. A note on this clone: Its antigen remains unidentified. No base-level quality is on record; no much larger clone is a single base apart.

CDR3 length: 15 amino acids, cysteine to phenylalanine. Here the CDR3 DNA is all that survives: 45 bases in frame from base 1. Here V drops 2 bases and J drops 4 bases, and the junction holds 4 bases not matched to any gene. For CDR1 and CDR2, the germline V gene (reference sequence) lists LNHDA and SQIVND. TCRbeta CDR3 regions were amplified from genomic DNA by means of the immunoSEQ Assay, a bias-controlled multiplex PCR. The authors processed their data as follows. Nucleated cell counts per sample were estimated from amplification of reference gene primers within the assay. To quantify the absolute abundance of each unique TCRbeta CDR3 rearrangement, sequence reads were collapsed and filtered. For each sample, productive Simpson clonality was calculated as the square root of Simpson's diversity index over productive rearrangements. TCRdb re-hosts the immuneACCESS table, in-frame sequences only. Its copies lack some clones; in the studies checked, an unresolved V gene accounts for under half of them, and the cause for the rest is not known. V and J calls and clone size follow that table, whereas D and trimming were derived from the DNA. A total of about 190,000 clones appear in this sample, roughly 80% of them only once. The ten largest clones capture about a fifth of the sample.

The chain joins TRBV19 to TRBJ2-5; 10 junctional bases match TRBD1. This TCR derives from a human donor in a cohort sampled during active COVID-19. Specimen: peripheral blood. The nucleotides read TGTGCCAGTAGTATACCGGGACAGGGGTCAGAGACCCAGTACTTC. It translates to CASSIPGQGSETQYF. Supplemented by the reference TRBV19 and TRBJ2-5 proteins around the CDR3, the complete variable domain is DGGITQSPKYLFRKEGQNVTLSCEQNLNHDAMYWYRQDPGQGLRLIYYSQIVNDFQKGDIAEGYSVSREKKESFPLTVTSAQKNPTAFYLCASSIPGQGSETQYFGPGTRLLVL.